A single sample is the source of the 6 T cell receptor beta chains below, sequenced in a study of blood T cell repertoires in COVID-19. Repertoires were generated with immunoSEQ multiplex PCR, while TCRdb's copy carries only in-frame clones and drops some. The table shows 100,000 to 150,000 clones, with almost 85% occurring only once. The specimen sequenced was peripheral blood. The receptors stem from a man aged 60 to 69 with acute or convalescent COVID-19.

V is TRBV19 and J is TRBJ2-7; TRBD2 matches 13 bases. This CDR3 has 15 amino acids. Trimming took 6 bases from V and 1 from J; bases not matched to a gene: 3. Germline values: CDR1 LNHDA, CDR2 SQIVND (reference sequence). In nucleotides, the CDR3 is TGTGCCAGTAGAAGACTAGCGGGGGGATCCTACGAGCAGTACTTC. The encoded protein is CASRRLAGGSYEQYF.

V usage is TRBV7-9 and J usage is TRBJ1-6; maybe TRBD1 (6 bases). The V gene's germline CDR1 is SEHNR and CDR2 FQNEAQ (reference sequence). The V and J ends lost 4 bases and 8 bases respectively, with 15 bases between them. The CDR3 is made up of 15 amino acids. In DNA form, the CDR3 reads TGTGCCAGCAGCTCGGACAGCGTTTATGATTCACCCCTCCACTTT. Its translation is CASSSDSVYDSPLHF. Filled out from reference TRBV7-9 and TRBJ1-6, the complete variable domain reads DTGVSQNPRHKITKRGQNVTFRCDPISEHNRLYWYRQTLGQGPEFLTYFQNEAQLEKSRLLSDRFSAERPKGSFSTLEIQRTEQGDSAMYLCASSSDSVYDSPLHFGNGTRLTVT.

This rearrangement joins TRBV9 to TRBJ2-5; 14 bases are a match to TRBD2. Germline V lookup: CDR1 SGDLS, CDR2 YYNGEE. V gave up 3 bases and J gave up 4 bases; unmatched junction bases: 5. CDR3 length: 16 amino acids. The CDR3 bases are TGTGCCAGCAGCGGGCGACTAGCGGGGGGGACAGAGACCCAGTACTTC. Translating it yields CASSGRLAGGTETQYF.

The rearrangement links TRBV27 to TRBJ2-6, with 8 positions matching TRBD1. Looked up from germline, CDR1 is MNHEY and CDR2 is SMNVEV (reference sequence). There are 17 residues in the CDR3. J lost 0 bases, V lost 6 bases, and 7 bases had no gene match. The CDR3 sequence: CASRATGEFSGANVLTF. CDR3 bases: TGTGCCAGCAGAGCGACAGGGGAGTTCTCTGGGGCCAACGTCCTGACTTTC.

The V call is TRBV25-1, the J call TRBJ1-5, with D possibly TRBD1 on 5 matching bases. The CDR3 length is 17 residues. CDR1 is MGHDK, CDR2 SYGVNS, per germline. V shed 4 bases and J shed 3 bases, with 19 bases lying between them. CDR3 DNA: TGTGCCAGCAGTGCAAATAGGCAGGGTAGGGCCAATCAGCCCCAGCATTTT. Its protein is CASSANRQGRANQPQHF.

The chain recombines TRBV11-1 with TRBJ1-1; D is undetermined. V was clipped by 4 bases and J by 1 base, with 16 bases between them. Germline CDR1 and CDR2: SGHAT and FQDESV (reference sequence). The CDR3 consists of 16 residues. The CDR3 spells CASSSNGAGRNTEAFF. The CDR3 nucleotides are TGTGCCAGCAGCTCTAATGGCGCAGGTCGGAACACTGAAGCTTTCTTT. The full variable domain, in which reference TRBV11-1 and TRBJ1-1 provide the parts outside the CDR3, is EAEVAQSPRYKITEKSQAVAFWCDPISGHATLYWYRQILGQGPELLVQFQDESVVDDSQLPKDRFSAERLKGVDSTLKIQPAELGDSAMYLCASSSNGAGRNTEAFFGQGTRLTVV.